A single sample gave rise to the 27 T cell receptor beta chains below, sequenced in a study of Ad26.COV2.S vaccination and SARS-CoV-2 variants. Sequencing was performed with immunoSEQ multiplex PCR; in TCRdb, only in-frame clones are kept and a portion is missing. The data hold more than 250,000 clones, with 87% observed a single time. The treatment is: roughly 19 received Ad26.COV2.S at low or high dose, single or two shots; several received placebo; per-sample allocation not given. Repertoires come from day 63 after the first vaccine or placebo injection. Sample: peripheral blood, taken in a trial of Ad26.COV2.S vaccine versus placebo. Every receptor here comes from a person aged 18-65 years who received the Ad26.COV2.S COVID-19 vaccine or a placebo.

The chain recombines TRBV28 with TRBJ2-2, with D possibly TRBD1 on 6 matching bases. In germline, CDR1 is MDHEN, CDR2 SYDVKM. The V and J ends lost 3 bases and 3 bases respectively, with 11 bases between them. The CDR3 spans 15 residues. As DNA, the CDR3 is TGTGCCAGCAGTTTCGGACAGATTGACACCGGGGAGCTGTTTTTT. It translates to CASSFGQIDTGELFF.

The CDR3 sequence: CASSLEREGAHGYTF. The CDR3 coding sequence is TGTGCCAGCAGTTTAGAGAGGGAAGGGGCCCATGGCTACACCTTC. The V and J genes are TRBV27 and TRBJ1-2; possibly TRBD1 for D (5 bases). Germline V gives CDR1 MNHEY, CDR2 SMNVEV (reference sequence). V was clipped by 2 bases and J by 6 bases, with 16 bases between them. This CDR3 spans 15 amino acids.

This chain connects TRBV5-1 to TRBJ2-1, with 8 bases that match TRBD2. The CDR3 is 16 amino acids. The V gene end was trimmed by 2 bases and the J gene end by 4 bases; junction bases not matched to a gene: 8. Looked up from germline, CDR1 is SGHRS and CDR2 is YFSETQ. CDR3 sequence reads: CASSLLSGGAYNEQFF. In DNA form, the CDR3 reads TGCGCCAGCAGCTTACTATCCGGGGGGGCTTACAATGAGCAGTTCTTC.

The chain links TRBV18 to TRBJ2-7, with D tentatively TRBD1 or TRBD2 (5 bases each). The V end was cut by 8 bases, the J end by 7 bases, with 18 bases between. Germline V gene lookup returns CDR1 KGHSH and CDR2 LQKENI. The CDR3 length is 13 residues. The CDR3 coding sequence is TGTGCCAGCCAAGCCGGGACCTTAAGTGAGCAGTACTTC. Its protein product is CASQAGTLSEQYF. The full variable domain, its missing parts supplied by reference TRBV18 and TRBJ2-7, is NAGVMQNPRHLVRRRGQEARLRCSPMKGHSHVYWYRQLPEEGLKFMVYLQKENIIDESGMPKERFSAEFPKEGPSILRIQQVVRGDSAAYFCASQAGTLSEQYFGPGTRLTVT.

The chain is built from TRBV30 and TRBJ2-3, with 8 bases fitting TRBD2. Per germline, CDR1 GTSNPN and CDR2 SVGIG (reference sequence). The V gene end was trimmed by 0 bases and the J gene end by 5 bases; junction bases not matched to a gene: 4. The CDR3 is 14 residues long. The CDR3 reads CAWSVVAGGDTQYF. The CDR3 DNA sequence: TGTGCCTGGAGTGTAGTTGCGGGGGGAGATACGCAGTATTTT.

This chain links TRBV2 with TRBJ2-2; no clear D. This CDR3 has 13 amino acids. Trimming cost V 6 bases and J 6 bases, with 11 bases left between them. From germline, CDR1 is SNHLY and CDR2 FYNNEI. CDR3 coding DNA: TGTGCCAGCAGCGGCGCTCTATCCGGGGAGCTGTTTTTT. Its protein is CASSGALSGELFF.

This chain connects TRBV14 to TRBJ2-2; 8 bases align to TRBD1. The germline V gene has CDR1 SGHDN and CDR2 FVKESK. With V trimmed by 1 base and J by 3 bases, 1 base remained unmatched. The CDR3 sequence is 15 residues long. The CDR3 region is CASSQGQGHTGELFF. In nucleotides, the CDR3 is TGTGCCAGCAGCCAAGGACAGGGGCACACCGGGGAGCTGTTTTTT.

In this sample, this clone turned up a few times. The CDR3 spells CASSPGTGSYEQYF. The CDR3 DNA reads TGTGCCAGCAGCCCCGGGACAGGGTCCTACGAGCAGTACTTC. The chain links TRBV5-4 to TRBJ2-7, with 9 positions matching TRBD1. V shed 4 bases, J shed 1 base, and the junction held 3 bases outside the gene matches. In germline, CDR1 is SGHNT, CDR2 YYREEE (reference sequence). The CDR3 has 14 amino acids.

V is TRBV10-3 and J is TRBJ2-1; 7 positions match TRBD2. Per germline, CDR1 ENHRY and CDR2 SYGVKD. V dropped 3 bases and J dropped 4; count of bases not matched to a gene: 15. The CDR3 has 18 amino acids. The CDR3 protein is CAISERRGGLQKYNEQFF. CDR3 in DNA: TGTGCCATCAGTGAACGGCGCGGGGGACTACAAAAGTACAATGAGCAGTTCTTC.

The chain carries TRBV10-3 and TRBJ1-3; TRBD1 matches 10 bases. With 11 bases clipped from V and 3 bases from J, the junction kept 7 bases outside the gene matches. CDR3 size: 14 residues. CDR1 ENHRY and CDR2 SYGVKD come from the germline V gene. CDR3 loop: CAAGDRGGGNTIYF. For the CDR3, the DNA is TGTGCCGCCGGGGACAGGGGTGGTGGAAACACCATATATTTT.

V and J are TRBV6-5 and TRBJ1-4, with TRBD1 as a possible D gene (5 bases). Per the germline V gene, CDR1 is MNHEY and CDR2 is SVGAGI. CDR3 length: 13 amino acids. The V gene lost 7 bases and the J gene lost 8 bases, with 14 bases spanning the gap. CDR3 residues: CASNRDRGEKLFF. The DNA of the CDR3 is TGTGCCAGCAACCGGGACCGTGGCGAAAAACTGTTTTTT.

In this sample, this clone turned up a few times. The chain links TRBV7-9 to TRBJ2-7; no firm D call. The germline V gene encodes CDR1 SEHNR and CDR2 FQNEAQ (reference sequence). CDR3 length: 12 residues. With 5 bases removed from V and 3 bases from J, the gap between germline ends came to 8 bases. The CDR3, as DNA: TGTGCCAGCAGCACCTACAGCTACGAGCAGTACTTC. It yields the protein CASSTYSYEQYF.

The chain carries TRBV18 and TRBJ2-3, with D unclear. The CDR3 is 14 residues long. Per the germline V gene, CDR1 is KGHSH and CDR2 is LQKENI. V lost 1 base to trimming and J lost 0 bases, with 5 bases between them. CDR3 residues: CASSPLTSTDTQYF. CDR3 DNA: TGTGCCAGCTCACCACTTACAAGCACAGATACGCAGTATTTT. Looking up the rest from reference TRBV18 and TRBJ2-3 gives the full variable domain: NAGVMQNPRHLVRRRGQEARLRCSPMKGHSHVYWYRQLPEEGLKFMVYLQKENIIDESGMPKERFSAEFPKEGPSILRIQQVVRGDSAAYFCASSPLTSTDTQYFGPGTRLTVL.

The chain joins TRBV6-5 to TRBJ1-6; 9 nucleotides align to TRBD1. The V gene end was trimmed by 8 bases and the J gene end by 9 bases; junction bases not matched to a gene: 8. The V gene's germline CDR1 is MNHEY and CDR2 SVGAGI. The CDR3 covers 14 residues. CDR3 bases: TGTGCCAGCGTCCGGGACAGGGATAGTTCACCCCTCCACTTT. Translation gives CASVRDRDSSPLHF.

The chain joins TRBV19 to TRBJ1-2; TRBD1 is a possible D gene (5 bases). Germline V gene sequence: CDR1 LNHDA, CDR2 SQIVND (reference sequence). V dropped 5 bases and J dropped 2 bases, with 12 bases sitting between them. The CDR3 totals 14 residues. The CDR3 region has the DNA TGTGCCAGTAGTTACGCCAGGGCAAACTATGGCTACACCTTC. The encoded protein is CASSYARANYGYTF.

V usage is TRBV7-3 and J usage is TRBJ2-5; 8 bases are shared with TRBD1. The CDR3 runs to 18 residues. With 5 bases clipped from V and 5 bases from J, the junction kept 19 bases outside the gene matches. Looked up from germline, CDR1 is SGHTA and CDR2 is FQGTGA. CDR3 bases: TGTGCCAGCAGCCGGGCAGAACAAGGACAGGGTGCCCGGGAGACCCAGTACTTC. Protein product: CASSRAEQGQGARETQYF.

V usage is TRBV11-2 and J usage is TRBJ2-5; D is perhaps TRBD2 (6 bases). Trimming took off 1 base at V and 5 bases at J, with 20 bases between the two ends. CDR1 is SGHAT, CDR2 FQNNGV, per germline. The CDR3 covers 17 residues. The CDR3 DNA sequence: TGTGCCAGCAGCTTAGTTGGGCGGGACCTCTTTAGGGAGACCCAGTACTTC. It specifies CASSLVGRDLFRETQYF.

The rearrangement links TRBV5-1 to TRBJ2-7; possible D gene TRBD1, 6 bases. The length of the CDR3 is 14 residues. V shed 4 bases and J shed 2 bases, with 13 bases lying between them. Germline loops: CDR1 SGHRS, CDR2 YFSETQ. The CDR3, as DNA: TGCGCCAGCAGCACTCAGACAGGACCCTACGAGCAGTACTTC. Translated, it gives CASSTQTGPYEQYF. Full variable domain (remainder filled in from reference TRBV5-1 and TRBJ2-7): KAGVTQTPRYLIKTRGQQVTLSCSPISGHRSVSWYQQTPGQGLQFLFEYFSETQRNKGNFPGRFSGRQFSNSRSEMNVSTLELGDSALYLCASSTQTGPYEQYFGPGTRLTVT.

This rearrangement joins TRBV28 to TRBJ1-4, with a possible D match to TRBD1 (5 bases). CDR3 length: 12 residues. The germline gives CDR1 MDHEN, CDR2 SYDVKM. The V end lost 5 bases, the J end lost 14 bases, and 15 bases lay between the germline ends. As DNA, the CDR3 is TGTGCCAGCAGTGGAAACAGGCGAGGGCTGTTTTTT. Its translation: CASSGNRRGLFF.

The CDR3 nucleotides read TGTGCCAGCAAGGGTAGCGGGAGTGACATTCAGTACTTC. Translation: CASKGSGSDIQYF. The chain couples TRBV2 to TRBJ2-4; 9 bases fit TRBD2. Germline CDR1 reads SNHLY; CDR2 reads FYNNEI. This CDR3 comprises 13 residues. The ends lost 7 bases at V and 8 bases at J; junction bases unmatched: 6.

The genes are TRBV28 and TRBJ2-3, with 13 bases matching TRBD2. The CDR3 consists of 17 residues. Germline CDR1 is MDHEN and CDR2 is SYDVKM. V trimming: 4 bases; J trimming: 0 bases; junction bases outside the gene matches: 4. CDR3 protein: CASSSPGLAGSTDTQYF. In nucleotides, the CDR3 is TGTGCCAGCAGTTCCCCGGGACTAGCGGGGAGCACAGATACGCAGTATTTT.

The chain uses TRBV9 and TRBJ2-6; D tentatively fits TRBD1 or TRBD2 (6 bases each). Germline loops: CDR1 SGDLS, CDR2 YYNGEE. Between the trimmed V and J ends, which lost 4 bases and 4 bases, there was a span of 12 bases. This CDR3 region has 15 residues. For the CDR3, the DNA is TGTGCCAGCAGCCAAGGAGGGGGAGGGGCCAACGTCCTGACTTTC. It codes for CASSQGGGGANVLTF.

This chain uses TRBV6-2 or TRBV6-3 with TRBJ1-1; no definite D call. In germline, CDR1 is MNHEY, CDR2 SVGEGT. V lost 2 bases, J lost 12 bases, and 16 bases lay in between. The CDR3 runs to 13 residues. CDR3: CASSYRSSERTFF. CDR3 sequence (DNA): TGTGCCAGCAGTTACCGGAGCTCGGAGAGGACTTTCTTT.

The chain couples TRBV5-3 to TRBJ1-3; no reliable D call. TRBV5-3 falls under the ORF class, with uncertain function. There are 19 residues in the CDR3. Between the trimmed V and J ends, which lost 0 bases and 0 bases, there was a span of 19 bases. The CDR3 is CARSLAKWVSRPSGNTIYF. The DNA for the CDR3 is TGTGCCAGAAGCTTGGCCAAATGGGTGTCTAGGCCCTCTGGAAACACCATATATTTT.

The rearrangement joins TRBV7-2 to TRBJ1-1; D unclear. Deletions cut 5 bases from V and 0 bases from J, with 10 bases between. The CDR3 has 14 residues. The V gene's germline CDR1 is SGHTA and CDR2 FQGNSA. DNA for the CDR3: TGTGCCAGCAGCCCCCCGCCGGTGAACACTGAAGCTTTCTTT. Residues: CASSPPPVNTEAFF.

This clone was recorded once. The genes are TRBV9 and TRBJ1-2, with 7 bases that match TRBD1. Germline V gives CDR1 SGDLS, CDR2 YYNGEE. The CDR3 sequence is 17 residues long. The ends lost 0 bases at V and 0 bases at J; junction bases unmatched: 8. The CDR3 DNA reads TGTGCCAGCAGCGTAGGATCGACCGGGACAGCTAACTATGGCTACACCTTC. Protein: CASSVGSTGTANYGYTF.

This clone was seen just once. The V and J genes are TRBV5-8 and TRBJ2-7, with TRBD1 identical over 9 bases. V lost 0 bases and J lost 7; bases outside the gene matches: 11. Germline V gene lookup returns CDR1 SGHTS and CDR2 YDEGEE. The CDR3 is 16 amino acids. For the CDR3, the DNA is TGTGCCAGCAGCTTGGCGGAGGCGAGGACAGGGGATGAGCAGTACTTC. Amino acid sequence: CASSLAEARTGDEQYF.